This record concerns one T cell receptor beta chain sequence. Profiling relied on immunoSEQ multiplex PCR, and the TCRdb table lists in-frame clones only, not all of them. This table holds under 80,000 clones, roughly 78% found once. This sample stems from a study of memory CD4+ T cells and cytomegalovirus serostatus. Germline assignment: CDR1 SNHLY and CDR2 FYNNEI. The CDR3 contains 14 residues. V lost 7 bases and J 7 bases, leaving 19 bases between the germline ends. Single viable CD3+CD4+CD8-CD45RO+ cells were sorted as the memory CD4+ T cells. Serum IgG to CMV pp150, pp28, p38 and p52 defined serostatus. After thawing, CD4+ T cells were positively selected.

The sequencing sample was made of memory CD4+ T cells from blood. The receptor was isolated from an adult in good health and CMV-seropositive. The rearrangement links TRBV2 to TRBJ1-2; D call uncertain. The CDR3, as DNA: TGTGCCAGCACCCCGTCGCAGGTTCTGAGTGGCTACACCTTC. Its translation: CASTPSQVLSGYTF.